This paragraph covers one T cell receptor (beta chain) sequence. Its cognate antigen has yet to be identified. No much larger clone exists at a distance of one base, and base qualities are not known. TCRbeta CDR3 regions were amplified from genomic DNA using the immunoSEQ Assay, a bias-controlled multiplex PCR. The study's processing was this. The number of nucleated cells in each sample was estimated from the amplification of reference gene primers within the assay. To quantify the absolute abundance of each unique TCRbeta CDR3 rearrangement, sequence reads were collapsed and filtered. For each sample, productive Simpson clonality was calculated by taking the square root of Simpson's diversity index across productive rearrangements. TCRdb took this table from immuneACCESS and kept in-frame rearrangements with V and J called. Such tables lack part of the clones; where checked against another copy, unresolved V genes explain under half of the gap, and the rest is unexplained. The V and J calls and clone size were taken over from that table, and D and trimming were inferred from the DNA. The table for this sample lists about 180,000 clones; 70% to 90% of them were counted only once. Over 2.5% of the sample is taken by the ten largest.

The CDR3 numbers 15 residues from cysteine through phenylalanine. The read is trimmed to its CDR3 DNA, 45 bases read in frame from base 1. CDR1 and CDR2, looked up from the germline V gene, are MNHEY and SVGAGI. The trim is 2 bases for V and 5 bases for J, with a gap of 13 bases between the germline ends. The data stem from a study of blood T cell repertoires in COVID-19 (TCRdb year 2020). A note on the overall study: The collaborator samples originated in the United States, Italy and Spain and spanned the acute and convalescent phases of COVID-19. The material from the prospective study consisted of cDNA or gDNA derived from T cells, B-cell-depleted T cells, or PBMCs. The dataset comprised deeply sampled blood TCRbeta repertoires from subjects exposed to, actively infected with, or recovered from COVID-19. The repertoires were made available in a free public database intended to serve as a resource for research on the immune response to SARS-CoV-2. The samples were drawn from the first 160 participants of the ongoing ImmuneRACE study and from about 1,200 subjects provided by 6 global collaborators. Sample metadata almost always included a de-identified subject ID, COVID-19 status, age in years and sex. Where available, HLA class I and class II types were taken from metadata supplied by the sample provider and were not determined by assay-based typing.

On the study overall, not on this receptor specifically: How much clinical and demographic metadata was included differed by source and by participant, and the metadata was provided uncurated.

Collaborating institutions collected whole blood in K2EDTA tubes following their own protocols. Collaborator samples were shipped for TCRbeta analysis as frozen whole blood, isolated PBMCs, or DNA extracted from either sample type. The clonotype was recovered from a man aged 55-75 years with acute or convalescent COVID-19. The source material was peripheral blood. The rearranged segments are TRBV6-5 and TRBJ1-5; TRBD1 is perhaps the D gene, given 6 matching bases. The CDR3 corresponds to CASSYRQGFHQPQHF. Read as DNA, the sequence is TGTGCCAGCAGTTACAGGCAGGGGTTCCATCAGCCCCAGCATTTT.